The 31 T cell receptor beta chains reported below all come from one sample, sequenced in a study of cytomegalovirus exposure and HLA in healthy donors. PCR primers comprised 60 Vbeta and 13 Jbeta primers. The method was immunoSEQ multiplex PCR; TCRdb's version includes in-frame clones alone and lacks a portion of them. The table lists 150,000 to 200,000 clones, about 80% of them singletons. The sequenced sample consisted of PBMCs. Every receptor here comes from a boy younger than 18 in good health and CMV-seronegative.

The CDR3 here is CASSLYRGAGGNQPQHF. CDR3 DNA sequence: TGTGCCAGCAGCTTGTATCGGGGCGCGGGGGGCAATCAGCCCCAGCATTTT. V gene TRBV5-4 combines with J gene TRBJ1-5; D possibly corresponds to TRBD1 (5 bases). V was pared by 1 base and J by 2 bases, with 16 bases between. Germline V CDR1 and CDR2: SGHNT, YYREEE (reference sequence). The CDR3 runs to 17 residues.

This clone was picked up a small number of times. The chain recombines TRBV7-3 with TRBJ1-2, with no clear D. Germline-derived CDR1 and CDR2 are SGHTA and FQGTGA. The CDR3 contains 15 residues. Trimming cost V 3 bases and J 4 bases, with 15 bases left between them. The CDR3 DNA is TGTGCCAGCAGCTTTTCTCACAGTGGAGGCTATGGCTACACCTTC. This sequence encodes CASSFSHSGGYGYTF.

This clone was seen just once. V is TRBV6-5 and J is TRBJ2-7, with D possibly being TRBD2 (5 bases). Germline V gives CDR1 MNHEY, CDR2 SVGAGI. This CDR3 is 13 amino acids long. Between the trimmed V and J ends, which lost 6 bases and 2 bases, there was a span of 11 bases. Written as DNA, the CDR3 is TGTGCCAGCAGGGCCGGACTGGCCTACGAGCAGTACTTC. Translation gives CASRAGLAYEQYF.

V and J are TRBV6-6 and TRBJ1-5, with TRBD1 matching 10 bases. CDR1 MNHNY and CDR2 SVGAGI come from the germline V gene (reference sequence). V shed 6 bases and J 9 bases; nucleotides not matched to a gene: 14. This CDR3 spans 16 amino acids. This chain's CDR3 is CASSHNPGQGSVPQHF. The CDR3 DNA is TGTGCCAGCAGCCACAATCCGGGACAGGGGAGTGTGCCCCAGCATTTT.

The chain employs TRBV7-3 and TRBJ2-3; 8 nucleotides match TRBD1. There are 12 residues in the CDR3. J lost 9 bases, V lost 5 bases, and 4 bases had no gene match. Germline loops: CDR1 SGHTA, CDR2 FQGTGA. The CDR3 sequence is CASSVDRATQYF. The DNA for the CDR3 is TGTGCCAGCAGCGTGGACAGGGCCACGCAGTATTTT.

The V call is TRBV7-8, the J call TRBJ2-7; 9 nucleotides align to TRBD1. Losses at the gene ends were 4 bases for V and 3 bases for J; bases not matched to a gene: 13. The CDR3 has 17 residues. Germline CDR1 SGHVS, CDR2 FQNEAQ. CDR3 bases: TGTGCCAGCAGCTCGGGACAGGGATTATTCCGAGACTACGAGCAGTACTTC. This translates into CASSSGQGLFRDYEQYF.

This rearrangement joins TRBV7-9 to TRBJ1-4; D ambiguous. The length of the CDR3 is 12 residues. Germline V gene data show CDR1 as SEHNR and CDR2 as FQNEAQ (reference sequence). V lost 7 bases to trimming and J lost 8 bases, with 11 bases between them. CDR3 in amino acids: CASTMVGEKLFF. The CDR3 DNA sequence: TGTGCCAGCACCATGGTCGGGGAAAAACTGTTTTTT.

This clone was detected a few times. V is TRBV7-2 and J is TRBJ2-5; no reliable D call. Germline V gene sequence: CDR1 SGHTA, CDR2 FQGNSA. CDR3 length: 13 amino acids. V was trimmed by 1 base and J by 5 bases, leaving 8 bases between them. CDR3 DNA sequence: TGTGCCAGCAGCTTAGACCCGAGGGAGACCCAGTACTTC. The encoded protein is CASSLDPRETQYF.

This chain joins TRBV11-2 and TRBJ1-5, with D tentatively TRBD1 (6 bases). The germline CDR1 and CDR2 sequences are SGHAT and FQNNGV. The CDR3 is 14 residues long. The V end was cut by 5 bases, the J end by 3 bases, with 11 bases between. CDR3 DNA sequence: TGTGCCAGCAGCCCGGGGGGCTCCAATCAGCCCCAGCATTTT. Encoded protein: CASSPGGSNQPQHF.

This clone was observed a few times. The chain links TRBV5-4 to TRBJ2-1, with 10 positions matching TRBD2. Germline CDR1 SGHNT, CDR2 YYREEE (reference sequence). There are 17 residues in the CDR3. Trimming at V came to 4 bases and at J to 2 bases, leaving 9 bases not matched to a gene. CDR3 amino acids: CASSTLAGGGAYNEQFF. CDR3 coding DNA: TGTGCCAGCAGCACCTTAGCGGGAGGTGGGGCCTACAATGAGCAGTTCTTC.

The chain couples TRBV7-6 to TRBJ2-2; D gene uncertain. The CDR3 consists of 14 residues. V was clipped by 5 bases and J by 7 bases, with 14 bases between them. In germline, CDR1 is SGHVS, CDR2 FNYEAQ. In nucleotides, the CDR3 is TGTGCCAGCAGCCAGAGGTGGCGGAGCGGGGAGCTGTTTTTT. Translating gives CASSQRWRSGELFF. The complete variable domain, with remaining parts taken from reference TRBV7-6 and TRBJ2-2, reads GAGVSQSPRYKVTKRGQDVALRCDPISGHVSLYWYRQALGQGPEFLTYFNYEAQQDKSGLPNDRFSAERPEGSISTLTIQRTEQRDSAMYRCASSQRWRSGELFFGEGSRLTVL.

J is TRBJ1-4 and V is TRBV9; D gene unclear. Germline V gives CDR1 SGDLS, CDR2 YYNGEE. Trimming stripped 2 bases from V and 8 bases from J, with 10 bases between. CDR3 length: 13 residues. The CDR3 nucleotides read TGTGCCAGCAGCGTCCACGGAGGCGAAAAACTGTTTTTT. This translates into CASSVHGGEKLFF.

CDR3 sequence reads: CASSREGARYEQYF. The CDR3 DNA sequence: TGTGCCAGCAGCCGCGAGGGAGCCAGATACGAGCAGTACTTC. The rearrangement uses TRBV7-3 and TRBJ2-7, with D tentatively TRBD2 (5 bases). The germline V gene encodes CDR1 SGHTA and CDR2 FQGTGA. Trimming cost V 5 bases and J 4 bases, with 15 bases left between them. The CDR3 runs 14 residues.

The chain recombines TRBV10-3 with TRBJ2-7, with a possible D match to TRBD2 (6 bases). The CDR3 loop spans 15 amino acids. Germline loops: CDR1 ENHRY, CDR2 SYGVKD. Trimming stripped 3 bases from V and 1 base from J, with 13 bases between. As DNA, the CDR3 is TGTGCCATCAGTGATCGGGTAGCGGATTCCTACGAGCAGTACTTC. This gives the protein CAISDRVADSYEQYF.

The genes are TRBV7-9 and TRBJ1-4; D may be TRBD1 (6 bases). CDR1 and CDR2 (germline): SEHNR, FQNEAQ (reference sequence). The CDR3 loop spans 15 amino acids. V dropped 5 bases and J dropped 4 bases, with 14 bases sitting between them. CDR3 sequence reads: CASSPTTDSNEKLFF. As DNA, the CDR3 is TGTGCCAGCAGCCCTACGACGGACAGTAATGAAAAACTGTTTTTT.

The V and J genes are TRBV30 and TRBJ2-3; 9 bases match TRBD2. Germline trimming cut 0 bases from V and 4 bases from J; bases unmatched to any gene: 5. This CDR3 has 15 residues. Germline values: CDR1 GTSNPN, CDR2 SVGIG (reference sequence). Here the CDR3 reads CAWSVGGGGSDTQYF. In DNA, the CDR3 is TGTGCCTGGAGTGTCGGCGGGGGGGGATCAGATACGCAGTATTTT.

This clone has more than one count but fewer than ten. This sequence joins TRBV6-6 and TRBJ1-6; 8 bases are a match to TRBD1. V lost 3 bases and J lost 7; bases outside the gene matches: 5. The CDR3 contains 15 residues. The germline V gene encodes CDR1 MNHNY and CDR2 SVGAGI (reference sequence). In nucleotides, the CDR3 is TGTGCCAGCAGTTATGGGACAGGAGTAAATTCACCCCTCCACTTT. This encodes CASSYGTGVNSPLHF.

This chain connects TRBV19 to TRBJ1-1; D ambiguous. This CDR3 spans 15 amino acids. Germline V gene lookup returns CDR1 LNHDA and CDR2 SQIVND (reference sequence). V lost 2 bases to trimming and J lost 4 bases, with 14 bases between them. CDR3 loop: CASSILGLTATEAFF. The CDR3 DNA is TGTGCCAGTAGTATACTGGGCCTCACGGCCACTGAAGCTTTCTTT.

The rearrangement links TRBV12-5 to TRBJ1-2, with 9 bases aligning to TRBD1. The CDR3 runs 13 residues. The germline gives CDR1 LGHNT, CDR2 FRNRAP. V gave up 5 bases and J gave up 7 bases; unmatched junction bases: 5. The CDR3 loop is CASGERDRAGYTF. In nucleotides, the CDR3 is TGTGCTAGTGGTGAACGGGACAGGGCTGGCTACACCTTC.

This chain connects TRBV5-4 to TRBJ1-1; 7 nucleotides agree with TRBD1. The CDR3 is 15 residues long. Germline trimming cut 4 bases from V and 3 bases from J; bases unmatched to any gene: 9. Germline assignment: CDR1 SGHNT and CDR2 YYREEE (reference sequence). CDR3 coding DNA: TGTGCCAGCAGCCTTCGACAGGGTAGGGACACTGAAGCTTTCTTT. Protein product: CASSLRQGRDTEAFF.

Here the CDR3 DNA reads TGCGCCAGCAGCTTGGAGGCCGGGACAGGGAGATACGAGCAGTACTTC. Its protein is CASSLEAGTGRYEQYF. This sequence joins TRBV5-1 and TRBJ2-7, with 9 nucleotides matching TRBD1. CDR1 is SGHRS, CDR2 YFSETQ, per germline. The CDR3 runs to 16 residues. Trimming took 0 bases from V and 4 from J; bases not matched to a gene: 8.

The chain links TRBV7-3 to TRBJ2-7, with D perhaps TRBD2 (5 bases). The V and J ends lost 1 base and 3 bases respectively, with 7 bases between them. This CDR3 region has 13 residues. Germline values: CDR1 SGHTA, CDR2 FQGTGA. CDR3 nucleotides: TGTGCCAGCAGCTTAAGTGCGGGCTACGAGCAGTACTTC. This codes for CASSLSAGYEQYF.

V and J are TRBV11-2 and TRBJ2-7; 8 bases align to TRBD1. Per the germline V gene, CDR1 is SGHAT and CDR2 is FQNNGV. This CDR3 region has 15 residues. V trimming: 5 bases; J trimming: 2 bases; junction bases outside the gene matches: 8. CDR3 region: CASSPRQGPPYEQYF. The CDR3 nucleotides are TGTGCCAGCAGCCCCCGACAGGGGCCCCCCTACGAGCAGTACTTC.

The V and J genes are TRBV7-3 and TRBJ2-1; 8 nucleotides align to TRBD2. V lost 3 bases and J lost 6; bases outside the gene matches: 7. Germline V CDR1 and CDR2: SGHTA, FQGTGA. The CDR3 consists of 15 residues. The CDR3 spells CASSFGSGATNEQFF. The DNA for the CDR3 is TGTGCCAGCAGCTTCGGTAGCGGGGCGACCAATGAGCAGTTCTTC.

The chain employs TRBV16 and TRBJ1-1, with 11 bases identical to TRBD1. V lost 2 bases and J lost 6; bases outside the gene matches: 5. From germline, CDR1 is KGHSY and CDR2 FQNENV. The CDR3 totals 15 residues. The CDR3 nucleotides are TGTGCCAGCAGCCAACGGGGACAGGGGGGCCCTGAAGCTTTCTTT. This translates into CASSQRGQGGPEAFF.

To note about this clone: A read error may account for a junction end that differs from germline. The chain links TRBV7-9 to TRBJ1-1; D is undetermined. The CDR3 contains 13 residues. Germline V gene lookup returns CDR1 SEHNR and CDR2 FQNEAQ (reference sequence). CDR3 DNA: TGTTCCAGCAGCTTATCTATGAACACTGAAGCTTTCTTT. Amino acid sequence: CSSSLSMNTEAFF.

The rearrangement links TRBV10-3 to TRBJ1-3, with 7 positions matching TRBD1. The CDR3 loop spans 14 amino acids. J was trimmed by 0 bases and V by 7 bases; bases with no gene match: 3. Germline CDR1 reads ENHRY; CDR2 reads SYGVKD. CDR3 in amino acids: CAIKGAASGNTIYF. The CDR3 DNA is TGTGCCATCAAGGGGGCAGCCTCTGGAAACACCATATATTTT.

Written as DNA, the CDR3 is TGCGCCAGCAGCTGGAGTAGAGGGGAGACCCAGTACTTC. Translation gives CASSWSRGETQYF. The chain recombines TRBV5-1 with TRBJ2-5; D possibly corresponds to TRBD2 (5 bases). Trimming pared 3 bases from V and 5 bases from J, leaving 11 bases between. The CDR3 is 13 amino acids. In germline, CDR1 is SGHRS, CDR2 YFSETQ.

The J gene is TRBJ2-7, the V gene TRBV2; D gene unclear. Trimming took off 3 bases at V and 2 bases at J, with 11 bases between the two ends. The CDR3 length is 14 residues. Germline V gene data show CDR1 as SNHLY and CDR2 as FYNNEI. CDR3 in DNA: TGTGCCAGCAGTGAGGCGGTGGAGACCTACGAGCAGTACTTC. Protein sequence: CASSEAVETYEQYF.

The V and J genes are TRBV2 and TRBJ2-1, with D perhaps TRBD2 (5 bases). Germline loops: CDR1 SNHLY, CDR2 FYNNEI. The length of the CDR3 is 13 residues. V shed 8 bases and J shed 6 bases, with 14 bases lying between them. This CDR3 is CASGTGSTNEQFF. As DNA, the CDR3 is TGTGCCAGCGGCACGGGGTCTACCAATGAGCAGTTCTTC.

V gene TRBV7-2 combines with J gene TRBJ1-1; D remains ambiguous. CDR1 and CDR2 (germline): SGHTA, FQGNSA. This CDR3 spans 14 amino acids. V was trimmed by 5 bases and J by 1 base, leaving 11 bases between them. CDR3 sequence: CASSTTGSNTEAFF. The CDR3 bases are TGTGCCAGCAGCACGACCGGGTCGAACACTGAAGCTTTCTTT.